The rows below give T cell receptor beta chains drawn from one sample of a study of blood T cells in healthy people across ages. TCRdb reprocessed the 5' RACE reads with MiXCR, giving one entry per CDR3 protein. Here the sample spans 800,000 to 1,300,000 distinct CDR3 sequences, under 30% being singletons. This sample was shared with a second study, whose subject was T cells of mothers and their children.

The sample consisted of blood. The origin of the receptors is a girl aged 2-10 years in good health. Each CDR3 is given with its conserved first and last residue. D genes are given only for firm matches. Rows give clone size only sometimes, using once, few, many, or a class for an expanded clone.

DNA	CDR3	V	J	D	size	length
TGTGCCAGCAGCCAAGATGGGGTGACCTACGAGCAGTACTTC	CASSQDGVTYEQYF	TRBV4-2	TRBJ2-7	NA	few	14
TGTGCCAGCAGCCCGGGACCTGGACTCGAAGCTTTCTTT	CASSPGPGLEAFF	TRBV11-2	TRBJ1-1	NA	few	13
TGTGCCAGCAGCCCCGTGACTAGCCTCTTATACAATGAGCAGTTCTTC	CASSPVTSLLYNEQFF	TRBV13	TRBJ2-1	TRBD2	few	16
TGCAGCGTCTCGACAGGGACGAATCAGCCCCAGCATTTT	CSVSTGTNQPQHF	TRBV29-1	TRBJ1-5	TRBD1	NA	13
TGTGCCGCCCGGGACCCATCTAGCAATCAGCCCCAGCATTTT	CAARDPSSNQPQHF	TRBV10-3	TRBJ1-5	NA	NA	14
TGTGCCAGCAGCTCACGGACAGGGGAGGACTATAATTCACCCCTCCACTTT	CASSSRTGEDYNSPLHF	TRBV7-2	TRBJ1-6	TRBD1	NA	17
TGTGCCAGCTCACCCACTCAAGAGTGGGGCAATGAGCAGTTCTTC	CASSPTQEWGNEQFF	TRBV18	TRBJ2-1	NA	once	15
TGTGCCAGTGGATGGACAGGGGCCGGGGAGCTGTTTTTT	CASGWTGAGELFF	TRBV2	TRBJ2-2	TRBD1	few	13
TGTGCCAGCAGCTTCGGACCCGACGGCTATCGCTACACCTTC	CASSFGPDGYRYTF	TRBV5-6	TRBJ1-2	NA	NA	14
TGTGCCAGCAGCTACCTGACAGGGTCTGACGAGCAGTACTTC	CASSYLTGSDEQYF	TRBV7-9	TRBJ2-7	TRBD1	NA	14
TGTGCCAGCAGTCGACTAGCGGGGGGGAACAATGAGCAGTTCTTC	CASSRLAGGNNEQFF	TRBV27	TRBJ2-1	TRBD2	NA	15
TGCAGCGTTGAGGGGAGCTACACCTTC	CSVEGSYTF	TRBV29-1	TRBJ1-2	NA	NA	9
TGTGCCAGCAGCTTAGATCTCAACAGGGGCTTTGTGGAGCTGTTTTTT	CASSLDLNRGFVELFF	TRBV11-2	TRBJ2-2	TRBD1	NA	16
TGTGCCAGCAGCTTAGTGGCGGGGGGGATCTATGAGCAGTTCTTC	CASSLVAGGIYEQFF	TRBV7-9	TRBJ2-1	TRBD2	once	15
TGTGCCAGCATCTTCTGGGGGGGGAACACTGAAGCTTTCTTT	CASIFWGGNTEAFF	TRBV11-2	TRBJ1-1	NA	NA	14
TGTGCCACCAGCCAGGGACTCCTCTACAATGAGCAGTTCTTC	CATSQGLLYNEQFF	TRBV6-2/TRBV6-3	TRBJ2-1	NA	many	14
TGTGCCAGCAGCGCCCGACTAGCGGGGCTTCAAGAGACCCAGTACTTC	CASSARLAGLQETQYF	TRBV3-1	TRBJ2-5	TRBD2	few	16
TGCAGTGCTACTAACCAGGTCGGAGGCTTCGACACTGAAGCTTTCTTT	CSATNQVGGFDTEAFF	TRBV20-1	TRBJ1-1	NA	NA	16
TGCAGCGTCGACAGGGGGAATGATGAGCAGTACTTC	CSVDRGNDEQYF	TRBV29-1	TRBJ2-7	TRBD1	NA	12
TGTGCCAGCAGCCCGGACCCTAGCGAGGCGCAGTATTTT	CASSPDPSEAQYF	TRBV7-3	TRBJ2-3	NA	few	13
TGCGCCAGCAGCTTTTTGGACAGAGACTATGGCTACACCTTC	CASSFLDRDYGYTF	TRBV5-1	TRBJ1-2	NA	NA	14
TGTGCCAGCTCACCAGGGCGTCTCAATGAGCAGTTCTTC	CASSPGRLNEQFF	TRBV18	TRBJ2-1	NA	few	13
TGCAGCGTTACTGGCGGTGATCAGAACACTGAAGCTTTCTTT	CSVTGGDQNTEAFF	TRBV29-1	TRBJ1-1	NA	NA	14
TGTGCCAGCAGCCAAACCGGGACAAACGAGCAGTACTTC	CASSQTGTNEQYF	TRBV3-1	TRBJ2-7	NA	few	13
TGCGCCGGCAGCTTGGGCACACCGGCCGAGACCCAGTACTTC	CAGSLGTPAETQYF	TRBV5-1	TRBJ2-5	NA	NA	14
TGTGCCATCAGGGATAGCGGAGACTCCTACGAGCAGTACTTC	CAIRDSGDSYEQYF	TRBV10-3	TRBJ2-7	NA	NA	14
TGTGCCAGCAGCTTACTAGCGGGAGAGCCGGAGACCCAGTACTTC	CASSLLAGEPETQYF	TRBV7-9	TRBJ2-5	TRBD2	NA	15
TGTGCCAGCAGCTCCCCTGAGGGGGCGAGAGAAAAACTGTTTTTT	CASSSPEGAREKLFF	TRBV7-9	TRBJ1-4	TRBD1	few	15
TGCGCCAGCAGCCCGTCCGGGACTACGGGGGAGACCCAGTACTTC	CASSPSGTTGETQYF	TRBV4-3	TRBJ2-5	TRBD2	many	15
TGTGCCAGCAGCTACTCAGGACAGGCTGAGCAGTTCTTC	CASSYSGQAEQFF	TRBV27	TRBJ2-1	TRBD1	NA	13
TGTGCCAGCAGCCCTCCTGGGAAGATTTCCTCTGGAAACACCATATATTTT	CASSPPGKISSGNTIYF	TRBV12-3/TRBV12-4	TRBJ1-3	NA	NA	17
TGCGCCAGCAGCATCCGACAGGAGATGAACACTGACGCTTTCTTT	CASSIRQEMNTDAFF	TRBV4-1	TRBJ1-1	NA	NA	15
TGTGCCAGCACAATAAGGGCTAGCGGCTACAATGAGCAGTTCTTC	CASTIRASGYNEQFF	TRBV28	TRBJ2-1	TRBD2	NA	15
TGTGCCAGCAAACCGTCGTTGAACACTGAAGCTTTCTTT	CASKPSLNTEAFF	TRBV7-2	TRBJ1-1	NA	few	13
TGTGCCACCAGTGATAGGGGCGCCGTGACTGAAGCTTTCTTT	CATSDRGAVTEAFF	TRBV24-1	TRBJ1-1	NA	NA	14
TGTGCCAGCAGTTACCTAGGGGTTAGTGAGAGAGTCGAGACCCAGTACTTC	CASSYLGVSERVETQYF	TRBV6-6	TRBJ2-5	NA	NA	17
TGTGCCAGCAGTTATTGGGGTGTAGAGACCCAGTACTTC	CASSYWGVETQYF	TRBV6-6	TRBJ2-5	NA	few	13
TGTGCCAGCAGCTCTGGGACAAGGCAGTTCTTC	CASSSGTRQFF	TRBV7-2	TRBJ2-1	NA	NA	11
TGTGCCAGCAGCGGCTCCGGACAGCCTAACACTGAAGCTTTCTTT	CASSGSGQPNTEAFF	TRBV7-2	TRBJ1-1	NA	NA	15
TGTGCCATCAGCGCCACAGAATACTACGAGCAGTACTTC	CAISATEYYEQYF	TRBV10-3	TRBJ2-7	NA	NA	13
TGTGCCAGCAGCTTAAGGGGTGACAAAAACATTCAGTACTTC	CASSLRGDKNIQYF	TRBV7-2	TRBJ2-4	NA	NA	14
TGTGCCAGCAGCCCGCGGTTGTCGAGCTCCTACGAGCAGTACTTC	CASSPRLSSSYEQYF	TRBV6-5	TRBJ2-7	NA	NA	15
TGTGCCAGCAGTTACTTCGGACGGAGGGGTGGCACCGGGGAGCTGTTTTTT	CASSYFGRRGGTGELFF	TRBV6-5	TRBJ2-2	NA	few	17
TGTGCCAGCAGTGGCCCGGGACAGGGGGTGAGAGCCTACGAGCAGTACTTC	CASSGPGQGVRAYEQYF	TRBV28	TRBJ2-7	TRBD1	few	17
TGCGCCAGCAGATCTATAGGGTTCGGCTATGGCTACACCTTC	CASRSIGFGYGYTF	TRBV5-1	TRBJ1-2	NA	few	14
TGTGCCAGCTCACCGTGGGGCAGACTGCTATTCTACGAGCAGTACTTC	CASSPWGRLLFYEQYF	TRBV18	TRBJ2-7	NA	NA	16
TGTGCCAGCAGCAAATTTTGCTACCACCCGCGCGACAGGGGTGTTCGCGAGCAGTACTTC	CASSKFCYHPRDRGVREQYF	TRBV21-1	TRBJ2-7	NA	NA	20
TGTGCCAGCAGGTTACAGGGGACCCAGTACTTC	CASRLQGTQYF	TRBV6-5	TRBJ2-5	NA	few	11
TGTGCCAGCAGCACCGTAGCGGGAGAAGCGGTGACCCAGTACTTC	CASSTVAGEAVTQYF	TRBV11-2	TRBJ2-5	TRBD2	NA	15
TGCAGTGCTAGAGAGGCACTACAGGGTCCGAAAAATGAGCAGTTCTTC	CSAREALQGPKNEQFF	TRBV20-1	TRBJ2-1	NA	NA	16
TGTGCCAGCAGTTCTTCTGGGCCCAACGTCCTGACTTTC	CASSSSGPNVLTF	TRBV7-8	TRBJ2-6	NA	NA	13
TGTGCCAGCAGCCGCCAGACGGGGACAGGGGAAAAACTGTTTTTT	CASSRQTGTGEKLFF	TRBV7-9	TRBJ1-4	TRBD1	few	15
TGTGCCAGCAGCTTAGTGGTAGGGCGCCACGAGCAGTACTTC	CASSLVVGRHEQYF	TRBV7-6	TRBJ2-7	NA	NA	14
TGTGCCACCATTGATCCGGGGAACCGAGCGGGTGAAGAGACCCAGTACTTC	CATIDPGNRAGEETQYF	TRBV24-1	TRBJ2-5	NA	NA	17
TGCAGCGTTGTCTCCTCCCCAATCTCTGGAAACACCATATATTTT	CSVVSSPISGNTIYF	TRBV29-1	TRBJ1-3	NA	few	15
TGTGCCAGCAGTCTACCGGGACTAGCGGGATGGGAGGAGACCCAGTACTTC	CASSLPGLAGWEETQYF	TRBV28	TRBJ2-5	TRBD2	few	17
TGCAGCGTTGAAGTTGTGGGCCGACTTGAAGCTTTCTTT	CSVEVVGRLEAFF	TRBV29-1	TRBJ1-1	NA	NA	13